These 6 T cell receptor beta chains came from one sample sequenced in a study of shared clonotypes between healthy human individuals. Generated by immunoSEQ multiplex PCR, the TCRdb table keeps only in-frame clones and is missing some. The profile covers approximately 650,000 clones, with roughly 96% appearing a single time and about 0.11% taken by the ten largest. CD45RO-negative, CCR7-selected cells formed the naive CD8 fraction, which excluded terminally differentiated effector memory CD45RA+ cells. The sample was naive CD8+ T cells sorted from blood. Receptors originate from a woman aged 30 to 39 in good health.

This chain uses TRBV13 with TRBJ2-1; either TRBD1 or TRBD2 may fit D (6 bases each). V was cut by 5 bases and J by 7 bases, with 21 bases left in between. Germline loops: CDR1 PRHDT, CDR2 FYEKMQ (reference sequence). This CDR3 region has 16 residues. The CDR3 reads CASSTRLGGRGNEQFF. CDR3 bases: TGTGCCAGCAGCACTCGACTAGGGGGGAGAGGGAATGAGCAGTTCTTC.

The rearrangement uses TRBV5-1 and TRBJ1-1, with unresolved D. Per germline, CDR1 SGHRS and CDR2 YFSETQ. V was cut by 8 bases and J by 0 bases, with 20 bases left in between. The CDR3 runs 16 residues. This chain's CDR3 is CASRQPAAGLNTEAFF. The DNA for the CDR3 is TGCGCCAGTCGGCAGCCCGCTGCGGGTTTGAACACTGAAGCTTTCTTT. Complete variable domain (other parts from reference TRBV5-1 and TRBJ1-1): KAGVTQTPRYLIKTRGQQVTLSCSPISGHRSVSWYQQTPGQGLQFLFEYFSETQRNKGNFPGRFSGRQFSNSRSEMNVSTLELGDSALYLCASRQPAAGLNTEAFFGQGTRLTVV.

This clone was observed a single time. This chain's CDR3 is CASSVDPGEGTDTQYF. The CDR3 DNA sequence: TGTGCCAGCAGCGTAGATCCGGGGGAAGGCACAGATACGCAGTATTTT. J is TRBJ2-3 and V is TRBV9; D may be TRBD2 (6 bases). This CDR3 comprises 16 residues. Germline V CDR1 and CDR2: SGDLS, YYNGEE. V gave up 0 bases and J gave up 1 base, with 12 bases separating them.

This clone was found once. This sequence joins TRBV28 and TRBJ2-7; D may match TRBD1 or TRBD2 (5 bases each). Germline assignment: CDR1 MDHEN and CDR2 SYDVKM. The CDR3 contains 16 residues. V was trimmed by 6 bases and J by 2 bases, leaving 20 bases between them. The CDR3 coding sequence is TGTGCCAGCAGCACCCCCGGGACCCGCGAAACCTACGAGCAGTACTTC. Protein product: CASSTPGTRETYEQYF.

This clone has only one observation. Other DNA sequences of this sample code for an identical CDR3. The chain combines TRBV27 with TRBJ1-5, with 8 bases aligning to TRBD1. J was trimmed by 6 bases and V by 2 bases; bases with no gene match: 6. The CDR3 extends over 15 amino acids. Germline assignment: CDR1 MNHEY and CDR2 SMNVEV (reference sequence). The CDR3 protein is CASSLGQGASQPQHF. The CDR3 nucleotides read TGTGCCAGCAGTTTAGGCCAGGGGGCAAGTCAGCCCCAGCATTTT.

CDR3 DNA sequence: TGTGCCAGCAGCTCCGCGGCGGGAGTGATGTACAATGAGCAGTTCTTC. It specifies CASSSAAGVMYNEQFF. The rearrangement joins TRBV13 to TRBJ2-1; 7 nucleotides match TRBD2. The CDR3 consists of 16 residues. Germline CDR1 reads PRHDT; CDR2 reads FYEKMQ (reference sequence). Unmatched junction bases numbered 10, after V lost 4 bases and J lost 4 bases.